What follows describes a single T cell receptor (beta chain). Its specificity is not known. The sample holds other DNA sequences that translate to the same CDR3. This sample was included in a study of shared clonotypes between healthy human individuals. Findings and caveats of the study: Relative to their counterparts shared across all four donors, non-shared clonotypes exhibited diminished generation probabilities.

TCRdb's copy holds only in-frame clones and misses some; the assay was immunoSEQ multiplex PCR. The sample comprises more than 1.2 million clones, approximately 98.5% of which are singletons, and roughly 0.35% rests with the top ten. The V and J ends lost 0 bases and 5 bases respectively, with 8 bases between them. The length of the CDR3 is 13 residues. The germline CDR1 and CDR2 sequences are SGHRS and YFSETQ. The TCR was taken from a man aged 25-45 years in good health. The chain recombines TRBV5-1 with TRBJ1-2; D is perhaps TRBD1 (6 bases). Sequences were obtained from naive CD4+ T cells sorted from blood. Subset specified: CD45RA+ positively selected. CDR3 amino acids: CASSLDRVYGYTF. Here the CDR3 DNA reads TGCGCCAGCAGCTTGGACAGGGTTTATGGCTACACCTTC.